This T cell receptor beta chain was identified in a study of blood T cell repertoires in COVID-19. Study at large: Acute and convalescent COVID-19 samples came from the United States, Italy and Spain. T cells, B-cell-depleted T cells, or PBMCs supplied cDNA or gDNA.

The CDR3 is 13 amino acids. The V and J ends lost 2 bases and 8 bases respectively, with 12 bases between them. CDR1 is SEHNR and CDR2 is FQNEAQ in the germline V gene (reference sequence). Per the original data handling: Cell counts per sample came from amplifying reference gene primers. The data were produced by immunoSEQ multiplex PCR, yet TCRdb's version contains in-frame clones alone and is incomplete. The DNA gave D and trimming, while V, J and clone size come from that table. This repertoire shows roughly 100,000 clones, 70% to 90% found once; its top ten account for roughly 2%. V usage is TRBV7-9 and J usage is TRBJ1-2; perhaps TRBD1 as D (5 bases). This TCR derives from a man aged 45-60 years with active COVID-19. Source material: peripheral blood. The CDR3 region has the DNA TGTGCCAGCAGCTTAACAGGCGCCTTCGGCTACACCTTC. Its protein is CASSLTGAFGYTF.